This T cell receptor (beta chain) was observed in a study of cytomegalovirus exposure and HLA in healthy donors. Study-wide results and caveats: Later analysis identified a missense DCLRE1C variant that was linked to TCR beta V- and J-gene trimming.

Regarding this clone: Antigen unknown.

The PCR had 60 Vbeta and 13 Jbeta primers. The table came from immunoSEQ multiplex PCR; TCRdb's copy has only in-frame clones and leaves some out. The table records about 130,000 clones, 70% to 80% of them present only once. The trim removed 2 bases at V and 7 bases at J, leaving 10 bases unmatched. There are 17 residues in the CDR3. In germline, CDR1 is SGHRS, CDR2 YFSETQ. The V and J genes are TRBV5-1 and TRBJ2-1; TRBD2 agrees at 12 bases. This TCR came from a human donor in good health. Sequenced input: PBMCs. The CDR3 spells CASSFAQGLAGANEQFF. The DNA for the CDR3 is TGCGCCAGCAGCTTCGCACAGGGACTAGCGGGCGCGAATGAGCAGTTCTTC.